The 17 T cell receptor beta chains below come from one sample, sequenced in a study of T cells in women clearing cervical HPV infection. The assay was immunoSEQ multiplex PCR, and TCRdb's table has in-frame clones only and misses some. The listing contains some 20,000 clones. The specimen sequenced was blood buffy coat. The receptors derive from a woman between 18 and 70 years old with a cervical HPV16 infection that either progressed to CIN3+ or cleared (not recorded which).

About this clone: The read stops 3 residues short of the end of the CDR3; the missing end is completed from the germline J gene. The chain is built from TRBV6-1 and TRBJ1-2, with D maybe TRBD1 (5 bases). The CDR3 covers 14 residues. Germline assignment: CDR1 MNHNS and CDR2 SASEGT. The CDR3: CASSERQPRGGYTF. Partial CDR3 DNA: TGTGCCAGCAGTGAGAGACAGCCCCGGGGGGGC.

Points on this clone: The sequenced fragment ends 3 residues before the CDR3 boundary, so the rest is inferred from the germline J gene. The chain has TRBV9 and TRBJ2-7, with D perhaps TRBD1 or TRBD2 (5 bases each). V was shortened by 0 bases and J by 6 bases, with 13 bases between the two germline ends. CDR1 and CDR2 (germline): SGDLS, YYNGEE. The CDR3 is made up of 14 amino acids. CDR3: CASSVGTIEGEQYF. Incomplete CDR3 DNA: TGTGCCAGCAGCGTAGGGACAATCGAGGGCGAG.

Comment on this clone: The read halts 3 residues ahead of the CDR3 end, with the missing end drawn from the germline J gene. The chain combines TRBV30 with TRBJ2-2; D remains unclear. Looked up from germline, CDR1 is GTSNPN and CDR2 is SVGIG (reference sequence). The CDR3 loop spans 13 amino acids. The CDR3 loop reads CAWHSSYNSPLFF. CDR3 bases read: TGTGCCTGGCACAGCTCCTATAATTCACCG.

Of note for this clone: The read stops 3 residues short of the end of the CDR3; the missing end is completed from the germline J gene. The chain employs TRBV30 and TRBJ2-7; D is unclear. CDR3 size: 13 residues. V lost 0 bases and J 6 bases, leaving 12 bases between the germline ends. Germline V gives CDR1 GTSNPN, CDR2 SVGIG (reference sequence). The CDR3 protein is CAWSVKARTEQYF. CDR3 DNA (partial): TGTGCCTGGAGTGTAAAGGCTAGAACCGAG.

On this clone: One end of the junction fails to match germline, which may point to a read error. Coverage ceases 3 residues before the CDR3 finishes, and the germline J gene fills in the end. This chain joins TRBV15 and TRBJ2-5, with D perhaps matching TRBD2 (7 bases). The germline V gene encodes CDR1 LNHNV and CDR2 YYDKDF (reference sequence). There are 18 residues in the CDR3. CDR3 bases read: TGTACCACCAGCAGAGATGGGATGGTGGAAGGGGGGGAAGAGACC. It translates to CTTSRDGMVEGGEET. The entire CDR3 sequence reads CTTSRDGMVEGGEETQYF.

Of note for this clone: The CDR3 extends 3 residues past the end of the read, so its final part is completed from the germline J gene. V is TRBV12-3 or TRBV12-4 and J is TRBJ1-4; TRBD1 aligns across 8 bases. With 5 bases clipped from V and 3 bases from J, the junction kept 2 bases outside the gene matches. This CDR3 contains 14 residues. CDR3 DNA, as far as it was read: TGTGCCAGCAGTCCGGGACAGGCTAATGAAAAA. Translation: CASSPGQANEK. The full CDR3 protein is CASSPGQANEKLFF.

Details on this clone: The read halts 3 residues ahead of the CDR3 end, with the missing end drawn from the germline J gene. V and J are TRBV30 and TRBJ1-6, with TRBD1 as a possible D gene (5 bases). CDR3 length: 16 residues. Between the trimmed V and J ends, which lost 8 bases and 4 bases, there was a span of 21 bases. CDR1 and CDR2 from the germline V gene are GTSNPN and SVGIG (reference sequence). The CDR3 is CALQYRQGGYNSPLHF. The covered CDR3 bases are TGTGCCCTGCAATACAGGCAAGGAGGGTATAATTCACCC.

Comment on this clone: From the germline J gene comes the end of the CDR3, since the read stops 3 residues before it. This sequence joins TRBV12-3 or TRBV12-4 and TRBJ1-5, with a possible D match to TRBD1 (6 bases). Deletions cut 5 bases from V and 0 bases from J, with 14 bases between. The CDR3 has 16 amino acids. The CDR3 loop reads CASSLSGHLSNQPQHF. The CDR3 DNA, read in part, is TGTGCCAGCAGTCTATCGGGACACCTTAGCAATCAGCCC.

As for this clone: The CDR3 end falls 3 residues outside the read, so it is completed with the germline J gene. The chain combines TRBV13 with TRBJ2-1; TRBD2 aligns across 10 bases. The CDR3 is made up of 13 amino acids. Germline V gene lookup returns CDR1 PRHDT and CDR2 FYEKMQ (reference sequence). Trimming cost V 3 bases and J 9 bases; bases outside gene matches: 2. CDR3 amino acids: CASSFVAGGEQFF. CDR3 DNA (partial): TGTGCCAGCAGCTTTGTAGCGGGGGGTGAG.

CDR3 bases read: TGTGCCTGGAGTGTTGGGCCCGATTCACCC. It yields the protein CAWSVGPDSP. The complete CDR3 reads CAWSVGPDSPLHF. The V and J genes are TRBV30 and TRBJ1-6; D gene ambiguous. The observed sequence ends 3 residues before the CDR3 terminus, with the missing tail filled in from the germline J gene. The CDR3 runs to 13 residues. V was trimmed by 0 bases and J by 8 bases, leaving 8 bases between them. Germline assignment: CDR1 GTSNPN and CDR2 SVGIG (reference sequence).

A remark on this clone: The sequenced fragment ends 3 residues before the CDR3 boundary, so the rest is inferred from the germline J gene. The J gene is TRBJ1-2, the V gene TRBV18, with D possibly TRBD1 on 5 matching bases. CDR1 and CDR2 from the germline V gene are KGHSH and LQKENI. The CDR3 length is 15 residues. CDR3 loop: CASSLGLAVAEAYTF. The covered CDR3 bases are TGTGCCAGCTCCCTGGGACTAGCGGTGGCAGAGGCC.

For this clone: Read data end 3 residues before the CDR3 end; the end is taken from the germline J gene. V is TRBV2 and J is TRBJ2-5, with 7 bases matching TRBD1. From germline, CDR1 is SNHLY and CDR2 FYNNEI. CDR3 length equals 12 residues. The sequenced part of the CDR3 DNA is TGTGCCAGGCGACAGGGTACAGATACC. Translating it yields CARRQGTDT. The whole CDR3 region reads CARRQGTDTQYF.

Notes on this clone: The DNA ends 3 residues before the CDR3 does, and the rest of the CDR3 is filled in from the germline J gene. V and J are TRBV28 and TRBJ2-3; 10 bases agree with TRBD2. Germline V gene lookup returns CDR1 MDHEN and CDR2 SYDVKM. V trimming: 3 bases; J trimming: 3 bases; junction bases outside the gene matches: 6. This CDR3 spans 16 amino acids. This CDR3 reads CASSLVELAGTDTQYF. CDR3 DNA (partial): TGTGCCAGCAGTTTGGTTGAACTAGCGGGGACAGATACG.

CDR3 in amino acids: CSARDQAGGPSGANVLFF. Incomplete CDR3 DNA: TGCAGTGCTAGAGATCAAGCGGGGGGACCCTCTGGGGCCAACGTG. This rearrangement joins TRBV20-1 to TRBJ2-2, with 9 bases matching TRBD2. The sequence runs out 3 residues before the end of the CDR3; the remainder is reconstructed from the germline J gene. Germline CDR1 and CDR2: DFQATT and SNEGSKA (reference sequence). The CDR3 is made up of 18 amino acids.

With regard to this clone: From the germline J gene comes the end of the CDR3, since the read stops 3 residues before it. The rearrangement joins TRBV12-5 to TRBJ2-1; D is perhaps TRBD2 (6 bases). V shed 1 base and J shed 7 bases, with 11 bases lying between them. Germline CDR1 and CDR2: LGHNT and FRNRAP. This CDR3 is built from 14 residues. The CDR3 DNA, read in part, is TGTGCTAGTGGTTTGGCGGGACTTTTGAATGAG. Translated: CASGLAGLLNE. The CDR3 in full is CASGLAGLLNEQFF.

As concerns this clone: Read coverage stops 3 residues before the CDR3 terminus; the germline J gene supplies the remainder. The chain is built from TRBV7-2 and TRBJ1-2, with a weak D call TRBD1 (6 bases). Germline V gene data show CDR1 as SGHTA and CDR2 as FQGNSA. The CDR3 consists of 15 residues. The part of the CDR3 DNA that was read is TGTGCCAGCAGCACGAGCGGGGGCGGCACAGATACC. This translates into CASSTSGGGTDT. The full CDR3 sequence reads CASSTSGGGTDTYTF.

A word on this clone: The read falls 3 residues short of the CDR3 end, and the missing part is taken from the germline J gene. The chain has TRBV29-1 and TRBJ1-2; perhaps TRBD1 as D (6 bases). The CDR3 has 13 residues. Germline V lookup: CDR1 SQVTM, CDR2 ANQGSEA. Incomplete CDR3 DNA: TGCAGCGTTATGGTGGGAGACAGGTCCGGC. Amino acids: CSVMVGDRSG. The CDR3 as a whole reads CSVMVGDRSGYTF.